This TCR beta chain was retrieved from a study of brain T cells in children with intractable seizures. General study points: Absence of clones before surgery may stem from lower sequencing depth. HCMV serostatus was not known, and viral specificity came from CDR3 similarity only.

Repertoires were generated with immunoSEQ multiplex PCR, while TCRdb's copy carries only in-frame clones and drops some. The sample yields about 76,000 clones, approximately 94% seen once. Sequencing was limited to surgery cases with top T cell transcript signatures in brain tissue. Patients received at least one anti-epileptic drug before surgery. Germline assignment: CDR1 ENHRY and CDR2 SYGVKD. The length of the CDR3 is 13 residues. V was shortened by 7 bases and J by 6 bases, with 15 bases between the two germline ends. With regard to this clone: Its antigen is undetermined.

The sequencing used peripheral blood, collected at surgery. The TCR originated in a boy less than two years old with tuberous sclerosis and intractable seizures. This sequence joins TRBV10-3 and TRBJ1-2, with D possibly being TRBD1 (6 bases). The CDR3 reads CAITGTRGDGYTF. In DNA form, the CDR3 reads TGTGCCATCACTGGGACACGGGGGGATGGCTACACCTTC.